This TCR beta chain was sequenced in a study of blood T cell repertoires in COVID-19 (dated by TCRdb to the early 2020s). Regarding the study in general: The collaborator samples originated in the United States, Italy and Spain and spanned the acute and convalescent phases of COVID-19. Nearly every sample came with metadata listing a de-identified subject ID, COVID-19 status, age in years and sex. The prospective study material was composed of cDNA or gDNA derived from T cells, B-cell-depleted T cells, or PBMCs. The dataset comprised deeply sampled blood TCRbeta repertoires from subjects exposed to, actively infected with, or recovered from COVID-19. Where available, HLA class I and class II types were taken from metadata supplied by the sample provider and were not determined by assay-based typing. The samples were drawn from the first 160 participants of the ongoing ImmuneRACE study and from about 1,200 subjects provided by 6 global collaborators. The repertoires were released in a freely available public database meant as a resource for research on the immune response to SARS-CoV-2. Broad study findings and their caveats: Clinical and demographic metadata were provided uncurated, with the amount varying by source and participant.

TCRbeta CDR3 regions were amplified from genomic DNA by means of the immunoSEQ Assay, a bias-controlled multiplex PCR. The authors' analysis ran thus. Nucleated cell counts per sample were estimated from amplification of reference gene primers within the assay. To quantify the absolute abundance of each unique TCRbeta CDR3 rearrangement, sequence reads were collapsed and filtered. For each sample, productive Simpson clonality was calculated as the square root of Simpson's diversity index across productive rearrangements. TCRdb holds this immuneACCESS table with in-frame rearrangements only. Some clones are missing; in checked studies, unresolved V genes explain under half, and the rest has no known cause. Clone size and the V and J calls come from that table; the DNA yielded D and trimming. The sample table holds 250,000 to 350,000 clones, of which approximately 87% were seen once. 7.8% of the sample is taken by the ten largest.

For this clone: It lacks a known antigen. The sample holds no much larger clone one base away, and base qualities are not on file.

Another Seattle source contributed samples from volunteer blood donors who had recovered from COVID-19. Whole blood was collected in K2EDTA tubes by collaborating institutions according to the institutions' own protocols. Collaborator samples were shipped for TCRbeta analysis as frozen whole blood, isolated PBMCs, or DNA extracted from either sample type. The CDR1 and CDR2 encoded by the germline V gene are SQVTM and ANQGSEA. The CDR3 covers 12 residues, taking in both the cysteine and the phenylalanine. The kept DNA is CDR3 alone, 36 bases in frame from the first base. At the junction V is shortened by 6 bases and J by 5 bases, with 13 bases in between.

The TCR originated in a woman aged 45-59 years who had recovered from COVID-19. Material for sequencing was peripheral blood. The rearrangement joined TRBV29-1 to TRBJ1-1; TRBD1 is a weak D gene call, 5 bases matching. CDR3 loop: CSVARGRTEAFF. The DNA sequence is as follows: TGCAGCGTGGCGCGGGGCAGAACTGAAGCTTTCTTT.